This entry features one TCR beta chain sequence. The antigen is unknown. Once RNA had been extracted, it was reverse transcribed into cDNA to act as the sequencing template. Assay used: immunoSEQ multiplex PCR; TCRdb lists only in-frame clones, some missing. The table has 90,000 to 100,000 clones, 61% seen once; the top ten hold 15%. The sample comes from a study of CD8+ T cells in alopecia areata. Study-wide findings and caveats: It was observed that many expanded lesional clones persisted in scalp and blood during tofacitinib. The study found higher clonality in lesional than normal scalp, especially in alopecia totalis/universalis. Sequenced scalp T cells also include alphabeta T cells resident in normal skin.

The treatment: oral pan-JAK inhibitor, 5-10 mg twice daily. The trim removed 5 bases at V and 3 bases at J, leaving 12 bases unmatched. The CDR3 is 16 amino acids. Germline V gene lookup returns CDR1 SNHLY and CDR2 FYNNEI. The TCR sequence derives from a human donor with alopecia areata. The chain couples TRBV2 to TRBJ1-2, with 7 bases identical to TRBD1. This sample comprised CD8+ T cells sorted from blood, obtained at week 4, from a patient treated with tofacitinib. Written as DNA, the CDR3 is TGTGCCAGCAGTCAACCCAAGGACAGGTGGGACTATGGCTACACCTTC. Translation: CASSQPKDRWDYGYTF.